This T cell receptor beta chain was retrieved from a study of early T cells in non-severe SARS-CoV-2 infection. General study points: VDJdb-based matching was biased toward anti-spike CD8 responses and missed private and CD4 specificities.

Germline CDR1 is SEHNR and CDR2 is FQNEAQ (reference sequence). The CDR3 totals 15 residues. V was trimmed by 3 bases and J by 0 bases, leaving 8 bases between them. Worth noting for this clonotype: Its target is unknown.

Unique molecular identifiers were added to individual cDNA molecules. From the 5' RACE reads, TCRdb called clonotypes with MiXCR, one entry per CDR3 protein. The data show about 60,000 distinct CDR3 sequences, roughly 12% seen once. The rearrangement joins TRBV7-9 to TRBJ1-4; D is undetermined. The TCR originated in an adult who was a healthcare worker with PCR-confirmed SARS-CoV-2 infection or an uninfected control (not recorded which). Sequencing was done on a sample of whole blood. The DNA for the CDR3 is TGTGCCAGCAGCTTGCAGGAGCCAACTAATGAAAAACTGTTTTTT. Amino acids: CASSLQEPTNEKLFF.